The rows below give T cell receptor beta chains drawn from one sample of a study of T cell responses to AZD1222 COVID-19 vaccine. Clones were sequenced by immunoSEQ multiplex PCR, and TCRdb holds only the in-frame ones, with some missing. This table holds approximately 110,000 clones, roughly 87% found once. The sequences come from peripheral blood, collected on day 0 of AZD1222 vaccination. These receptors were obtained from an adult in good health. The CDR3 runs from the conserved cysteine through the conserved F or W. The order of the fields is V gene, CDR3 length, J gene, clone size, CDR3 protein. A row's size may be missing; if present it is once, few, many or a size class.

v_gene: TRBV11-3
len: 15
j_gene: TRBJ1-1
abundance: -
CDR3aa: CARNLKVGGSTEAFF

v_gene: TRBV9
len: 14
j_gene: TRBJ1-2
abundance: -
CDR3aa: CASSVGPGGYGYTF

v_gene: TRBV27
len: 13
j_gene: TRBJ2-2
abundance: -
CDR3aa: CASSLFNTGELFF

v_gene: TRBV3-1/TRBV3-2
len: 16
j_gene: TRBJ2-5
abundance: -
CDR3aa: CASSQEPSGDQETQYF

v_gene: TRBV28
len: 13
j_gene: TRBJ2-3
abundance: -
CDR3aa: CASKQGGTDTQYF

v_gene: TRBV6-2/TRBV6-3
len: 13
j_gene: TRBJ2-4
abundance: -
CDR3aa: CASSYRDRGEKYF

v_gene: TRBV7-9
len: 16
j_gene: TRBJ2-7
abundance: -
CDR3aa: CASSLVAGTFPYEQYF

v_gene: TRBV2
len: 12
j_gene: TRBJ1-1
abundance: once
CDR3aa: CASRGGRTEAFF

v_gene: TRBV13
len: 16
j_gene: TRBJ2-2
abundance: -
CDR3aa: CASSPPGTANTGELFF

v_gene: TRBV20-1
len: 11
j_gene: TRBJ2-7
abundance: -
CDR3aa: CSGGVSYEQYF

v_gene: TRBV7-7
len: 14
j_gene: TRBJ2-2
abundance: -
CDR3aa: CASSSGQNTGELFF

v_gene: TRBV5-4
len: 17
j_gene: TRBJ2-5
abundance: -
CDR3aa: CASSEIRDSNYQETQYF

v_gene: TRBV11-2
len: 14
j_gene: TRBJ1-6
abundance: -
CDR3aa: CASSLTQGYSPLHF

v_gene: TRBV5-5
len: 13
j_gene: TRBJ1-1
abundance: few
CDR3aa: CASSVRTGGKAFF

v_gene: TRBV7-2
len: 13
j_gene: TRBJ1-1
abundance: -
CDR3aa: CASSRNQNTEAFF

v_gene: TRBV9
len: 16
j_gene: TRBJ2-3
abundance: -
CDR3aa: CASSPEGLATSDTQYF

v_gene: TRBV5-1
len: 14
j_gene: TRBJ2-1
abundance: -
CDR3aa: CASSLGGRYNEQFF

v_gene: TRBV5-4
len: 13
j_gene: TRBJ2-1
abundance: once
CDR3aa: CASSLDRSGEQFF

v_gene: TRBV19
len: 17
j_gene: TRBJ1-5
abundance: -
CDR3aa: CASSLYSRDIRGQPQHF

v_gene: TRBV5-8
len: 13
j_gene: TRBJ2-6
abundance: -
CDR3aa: CASSFHLANVLTF

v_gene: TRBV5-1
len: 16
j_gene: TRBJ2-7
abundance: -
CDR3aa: CASSLSGTGPPYEQYF

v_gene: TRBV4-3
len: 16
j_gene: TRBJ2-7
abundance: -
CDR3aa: CASSQASGGSFYEQYF

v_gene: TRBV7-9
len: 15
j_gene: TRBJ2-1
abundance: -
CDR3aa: CASSNRQRAYNEQFF

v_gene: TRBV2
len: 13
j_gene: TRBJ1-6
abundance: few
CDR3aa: CASIESYPRALHF

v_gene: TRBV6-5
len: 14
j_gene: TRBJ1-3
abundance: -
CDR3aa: CASSSQNSGNTIYF

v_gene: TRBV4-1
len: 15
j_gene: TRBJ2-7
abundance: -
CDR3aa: CASSQGSTRGYEQYF

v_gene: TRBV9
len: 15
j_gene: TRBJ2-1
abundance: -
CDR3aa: CASSARDNSDNEQFF

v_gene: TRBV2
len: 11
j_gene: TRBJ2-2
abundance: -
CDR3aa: CASQNTGELFF

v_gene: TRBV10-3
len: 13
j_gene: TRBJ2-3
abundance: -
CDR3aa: CAISEAGVDTQYF

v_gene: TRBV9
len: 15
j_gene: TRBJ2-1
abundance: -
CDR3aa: CASSTRTGSGNEQFF

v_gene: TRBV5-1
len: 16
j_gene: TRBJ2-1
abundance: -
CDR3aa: CASSLAVTSGSNEQFF

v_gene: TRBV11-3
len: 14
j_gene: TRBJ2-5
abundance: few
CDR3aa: CASSLDADQETQYF

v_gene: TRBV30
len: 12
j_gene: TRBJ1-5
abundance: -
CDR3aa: CAWSVLRQPQHF

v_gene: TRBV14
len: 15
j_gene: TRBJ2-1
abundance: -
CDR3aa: CASSQDKGIYNEQFF

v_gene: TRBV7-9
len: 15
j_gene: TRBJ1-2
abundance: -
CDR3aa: CASSPLTGAFYGYTF

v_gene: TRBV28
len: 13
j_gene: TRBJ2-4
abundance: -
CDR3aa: CASSFRPVNGQYF

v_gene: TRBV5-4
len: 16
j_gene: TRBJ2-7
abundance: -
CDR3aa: CASSYLKGQGDPQQYF

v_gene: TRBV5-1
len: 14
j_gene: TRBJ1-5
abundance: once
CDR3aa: CASSLTGGNQPQHF

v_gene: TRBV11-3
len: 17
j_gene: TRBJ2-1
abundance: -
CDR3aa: CASSLDQVSGGHNEQFF

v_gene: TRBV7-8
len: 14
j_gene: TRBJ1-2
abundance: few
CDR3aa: CASSLAGSSGGYTF

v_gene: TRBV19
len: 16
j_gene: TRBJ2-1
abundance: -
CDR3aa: CASSIAGTGSYNEQFF

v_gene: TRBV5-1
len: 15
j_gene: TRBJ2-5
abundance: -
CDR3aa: CASSLGSGGEETQYF

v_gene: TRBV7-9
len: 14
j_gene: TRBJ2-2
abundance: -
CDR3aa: CASSSPGFPGELFF

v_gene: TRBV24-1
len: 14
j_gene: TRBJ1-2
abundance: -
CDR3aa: CATSDPPDSYGYTF

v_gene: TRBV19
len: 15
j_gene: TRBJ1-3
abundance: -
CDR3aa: CASSIVRGAGNTIYF

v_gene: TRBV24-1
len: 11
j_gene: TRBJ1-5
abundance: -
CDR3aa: CATPWGEPQHF

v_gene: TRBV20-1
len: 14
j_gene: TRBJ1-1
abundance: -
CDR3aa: CSASEGTGGSEAFF

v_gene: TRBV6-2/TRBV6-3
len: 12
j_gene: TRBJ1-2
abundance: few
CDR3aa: CASSKPGHEHTF

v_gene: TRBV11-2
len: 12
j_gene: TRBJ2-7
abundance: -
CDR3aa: CASSNSGGEQYF

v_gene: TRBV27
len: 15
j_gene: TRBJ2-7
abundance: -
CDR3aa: CASSLRWGVSYEQYF

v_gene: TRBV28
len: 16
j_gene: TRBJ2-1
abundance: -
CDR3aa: CASSEEGRLSYNEQFF

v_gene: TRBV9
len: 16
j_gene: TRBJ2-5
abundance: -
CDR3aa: CASSVVKAGGLETQYF

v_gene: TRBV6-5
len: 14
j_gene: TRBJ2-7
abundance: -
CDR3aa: CASSYSGRAYEQYF

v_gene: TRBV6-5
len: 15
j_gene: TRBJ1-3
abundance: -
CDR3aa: CASSLDRGLGNTIYF

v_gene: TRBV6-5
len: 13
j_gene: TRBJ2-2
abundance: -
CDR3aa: CASSYFNTGELFF

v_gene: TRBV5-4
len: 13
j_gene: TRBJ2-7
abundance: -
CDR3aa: CASSPPASYEQYF

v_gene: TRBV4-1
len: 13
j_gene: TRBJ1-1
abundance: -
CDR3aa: CASSQGSNTEAFF

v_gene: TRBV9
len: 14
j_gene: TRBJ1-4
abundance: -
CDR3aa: CASSPPGLNEKLFF

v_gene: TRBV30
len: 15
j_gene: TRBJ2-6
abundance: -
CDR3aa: CAWNRDFSGANVLTF